The rows below give T cell receptor beta chains drawn from one sample of a study of cytomegalovirus exposure and HLA in healthy donors. Here immunoSEQ multiplex PCR was the method, and the copy in TCRdb shows in-frame clones only, minus some. This sample yields 200,000 to 300,000 clones, of which approximately 81% are seen a single time; about 0.25% belongs to the top ten. The sequencing input was PBMCs. These receptors were taken from a girl aged 2-10 years in good health and CMV-seronegative. Each CDR3 is given with its conserved first and last residue.

>TRBJ1-6|21|TRBV27
CASSLFGQGAPLSSYNSPLHF
>TRBJ1-4|13|TRBV30
CAWMGRGGRKLFF
>TRBJ1-5|15|TRBV23-1
CASSRGTGGREPQHF
>TRBJ2-2|11|TRBV6-1
CASSELRELFF
>TRBJ2-4|15|TRBV5-4
CASSLDDKTKNIQYF
>TRBJ1-2|11|TRBV7-9
CASSLATSYTF
>TRBJ1-1|15|TRBV6-6
CASTWGGSRNTEAFF
>TRBJ2-1|17|TRBV7-9
CASSSWTSGSSYNEQFF
>TRBJ2-5|19|TRBV7-9
CASSLEGQGRPSFRETQYF
>TRBJ2-3|15|TRBV10-1
CASSESGTLGDTQYF
>TRBJ1-3|14|TRBV5-1
CASSLEQGGNTIYF
>TRBJ2-1|15|TRBV2
CASSVSGGTHYGQFF
>TRBJ1-1|15|TRBV10-1
CASSDPGQGNTEAFF
>TRBJ1-5|16|TRBV6-6
CASFPMSGNSNQPQHF
>TRBJ2-3|16|TRBV27
CASSRTSGGPTDTQYF
>TRBJ1-4|15|TRBV5-1
CASSTYLGRNEKLFF
>TRBJ2-3|15|TRBV6-4
CASSSLAGGPDTQYF
>TRBJ2-7|17|TRBV7-9
CASSLLGLEREKGEQYF
>TRBJ1-2|11|TRBV20-1
CSARDREGYTF
>TRBJ1-2|14|TRBV4-2
CASSQTGKNYGYTF
>TRBJ2-7|14|TRBV7-9
CASSSRSVDYEQYF
>TRBJ2-7|16|TRBV5-1
CASSRAGTGTFYEQYF
>TRBJ2-7|15|TRBV28
CASSFLGQGNYEQYF
>TRBJ2-3|15|TRBV7-9
CASSFFLAGTDTQYF
>TRBJ2-7|14|TRBV5-1
CASSLAGSSYEQYF
>TRBJ2-1|15|TRBV23-1
CASSQPGTGHNEQFF
>TRBJ2-5|13|TRBV4-1
CASSGLVQETQYF
>TRBJ2-3|14|TRBV7-2
CASSLTVIGDTQYF
>TRBJ2-3|13|TRBV18
CASSAPSTDTQYF
>TRBJ2-7|16|TRBV5-1
CASSLANRDRVYEQYF
>TRBJ2-1|13|TRBV28
CASKVGTYNEQFF
>TRBJ1-2|16|TRBV5-1
CASSLDGDRSVYGYTF
>TRBJ2-3|15|TRBV19
CASRLVGGNTDTQYF
>TRBJ1-2|15|TRBV7-9
CASSPPLQGAHGYTF
>TRBJ2-2|14|TRBV10-2
CAIAGTGASGELFF
>TRBJ2-3|17|TRBV9
CASTPIAGGVGTDTQYF